This TCR beta chain derives from a study of shared clonotypes between healthy human individuals. Cells designated naive CD8 were CD45RO-negative and were positively selected for CCR7, with terminally differentiated effector memory CD45RA+ cells excluded. The protocol was immunoSEQ multiplex PCR, while the TCRdb copy is restricted to in-frame clones and leaves out a portion. Counted here are about 800,000 clones, about 96% occurring once; the ten biggest clones make up less than 0.3%. Trimming took off 6 bases at V and 16 bases at J, with 25 bases between the two ends. Germline V CDR1 and CDR2: SEHNR, FQNEAQ (reference sequence). This CDR3 contains 14 residues.

The source is a man aged 30 to 39 in good health. Sequencing was done on a sample of naive CD8+ T cells sorted from blood. V usage is TRBV7-9 and J usage is TRBJ2-1; possible D gene TRBD2, 6 bases. The CDR3 region has the DNA TGTGCCAGCAGTTTTAGCGGAGAGCCGGAGAGTTATTTCTTC. Translation gives CASSFSGEPESYFF.